This T cell receptor (beta chain) was captured in a study of OX40 agonist ivuxolimab in advanced cancers. CDR3 length equals 15 residues. Germline V lookup: CDR1 LNHNV, CDR2 YYDKDF (reference sequence). Trimming pared 0 bases from V and 4 bases from J, leaving 9 bases between. Clones were sequenced by immunoSEQ multiplex PCR, and TCRdb holds only the in-frame ones, with some missing. The table records tens of thousands of clones, about four fifths of them present only once. Comments on this clone: Its antigen is still unknown.

Study observations and caveats: Normalized T-cell clonal expansion was also low in some nonresponders.

V usage is TRBV15 and J usage is TRBJ2-2; D is unresolved. Sequencing was performed on CD4+ or CD8+ T cells sorted from blood, taken in a trial of the OX40 agonist ivuxolimab. This receptor was obtained from an adult with an advanced solid tumor such as melanoma, head and neck, liver or kidney cancer. As DNA, the CDR3 is TGTGCCACCAGCAGAGATCAACTGGGCACCGGGGAGCTGTTTTTT. It codes for CATSRDQLGTGELFF.